This entry describes one T cell receptor beta chain. Antigen unknown. The source of the sample is a study of CD4 T cells in relation to SARS-CoV-2 and coronaviruses. Study background: Shared crossreactive spike epitopes were mapped to their HLA restriction.

This CDR3 has 12 residues. V lost 6 bases to trimming and J lost 8 bases; unmatched junction nucleotides: 3. This table comes from immunoSEQ multiplex PCR, and its TCRdb copy is limited to in-frame clones, with some not included. The sample includes some 43,000 clones, roughly 82% of them seen just once. The receptor's source is an adult with COVID-19. The V call is TRBV12-3 or TRBV12-4, the J call TRBJ2-1, with 8 bases lining up with TRBD2. Sequences were obtained from naive CD4+ T cells from PBMCs, cultured in vitro. The subset was: naive CD4+ T cells isolated by negative enrichment. CDR3 nucleotide sequence: TGTGCCAGCAGACGTAGCGGGGATGAGCAGTTCTTC. As protein: CASRRSGDEQFF.